This T cell receptor beta chain was identified during a study of T cell changes during pregnancy in multiple sclerosis. This CDR3 comprises 16 residues. Germline CDR1 MDHEN, CDR2 SYDVKM. With 4 bases clipped from V and 2 bases from J, the junction kept 7 bases outside the gene matches. The protocol was immunoSEQ multiplex PCR, while the TCRdb copy is restricted to in-frame clones and leaves out a portion. The sample consists of tens of thousands of clones, around 90% of them appearing once. The chain couples TRBV28 to TRBJ2-3, with 9 bases fitting TRBD2. This sequence originates from a female donor with multiple sclerosis, enrolled in a pregnancy study. The material was CD4+ T cells from peripheral blood mononuclear cells, obtained in the first trimester of pregnancy. The CDR3 sequence: CASSSLAGKNTDTQYF. The CDR3 coding sequence is TGTGCCAGCAGTTCCCTAGCGGGGAAGAACACAGATACGCAGTATTTT.